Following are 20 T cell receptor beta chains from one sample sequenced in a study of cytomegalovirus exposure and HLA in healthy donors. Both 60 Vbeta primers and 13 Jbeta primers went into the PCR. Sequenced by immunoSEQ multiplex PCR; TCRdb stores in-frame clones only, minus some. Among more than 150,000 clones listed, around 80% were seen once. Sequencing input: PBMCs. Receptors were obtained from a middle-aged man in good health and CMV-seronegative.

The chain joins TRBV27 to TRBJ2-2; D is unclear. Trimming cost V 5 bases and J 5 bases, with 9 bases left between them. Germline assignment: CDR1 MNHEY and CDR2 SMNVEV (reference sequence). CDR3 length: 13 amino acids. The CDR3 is CASSLGLTGELFF. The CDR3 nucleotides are TGTGCCAGCAGTCTCGGGTTAACCGGGGAGCTGTTTTTT.

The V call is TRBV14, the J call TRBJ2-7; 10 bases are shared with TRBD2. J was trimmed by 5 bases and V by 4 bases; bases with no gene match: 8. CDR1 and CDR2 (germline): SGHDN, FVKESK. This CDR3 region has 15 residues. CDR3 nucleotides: TGTGCCAGCAGCCGATGGCTAGCGGGAGATAACGAGCAGTACTTC. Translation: CASSRWLAGDNEQYF.

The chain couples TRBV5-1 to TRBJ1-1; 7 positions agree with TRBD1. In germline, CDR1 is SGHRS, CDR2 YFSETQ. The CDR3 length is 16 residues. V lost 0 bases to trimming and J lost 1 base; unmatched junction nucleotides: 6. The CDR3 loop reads CASSLGAGGKNTEAFF. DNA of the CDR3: TGCGCCAGCAGCTTGGGGGCAGGGGGTAAGAACACTGAAGCTTTCTTT.

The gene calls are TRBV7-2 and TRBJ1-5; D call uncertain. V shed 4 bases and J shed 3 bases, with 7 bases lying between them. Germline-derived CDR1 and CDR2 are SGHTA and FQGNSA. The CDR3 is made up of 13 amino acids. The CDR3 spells CASSYGLNQPQHF. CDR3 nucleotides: TGTGCCAGCAGCTACGGACTCAATCAGCCCCAGCATTTT.

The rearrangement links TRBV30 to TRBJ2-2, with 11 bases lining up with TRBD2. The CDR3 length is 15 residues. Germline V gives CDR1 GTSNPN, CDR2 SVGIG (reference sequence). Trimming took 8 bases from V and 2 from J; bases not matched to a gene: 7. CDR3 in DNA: TGTGCCAGACTAGCGGGGACCCGAAACACCGGGGAGCTGTTTTTT. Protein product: CARLAGTRNTGELFF.

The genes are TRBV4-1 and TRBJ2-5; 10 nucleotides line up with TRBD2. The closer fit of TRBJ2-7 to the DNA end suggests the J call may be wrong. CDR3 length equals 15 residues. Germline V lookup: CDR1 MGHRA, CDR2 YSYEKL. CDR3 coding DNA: TGCGCCAGCAGCTACCTAGCGGGGGACTCAATCGAGCAGTACTTC. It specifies CASSYLAGDSIEQYF.

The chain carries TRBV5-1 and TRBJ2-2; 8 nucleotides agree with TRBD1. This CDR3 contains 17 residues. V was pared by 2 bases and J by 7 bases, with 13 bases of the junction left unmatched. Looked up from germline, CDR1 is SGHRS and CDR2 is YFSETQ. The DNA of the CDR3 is TGCGCCAGCAGCTTACCTGGACAGGGAGCACGCGTCGGGGAGCTGTTTTTT. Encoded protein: CASSLPGQGARVGELFF. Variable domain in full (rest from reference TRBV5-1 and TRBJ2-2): KAGVTQTPRYLIKTRGQQVTLSCSPISGHRSVSWYQQTPGQGLQFLFEYFSETQRNKGNFPGRFSGRQFSNSRSEMNVSTLELGDSALYLCASSLPGQGARVGELFFGEGSRLTVL.

The CDR3 DNA is TGTGCCAGCAGTGTATACGGTAAGGGAGGTCAGCCCCAGCATTTT. It encodes CASSVYGKGGQPQHF. The V and J genes are TRBV2 and TRBJ1-5; no definite D call. Germline V gene lookup returns CDR1 SNHLY and CDR2 FYNNEI. V was pared by 4 bases and J by 6 bases, with 16 bases between. The CDR3 runs to 15 residues. Together with reference TRBV2 and TRBJ1-5, the CDR3 gives the full variable domain: EPEVTQTPSHQVTQMGQEVILRCVPISNHLYFYWYRQILGQKVEFLVSFYNNEISEKSEIFDDQFSVERPDGSNFTLKIRSTKLEDSAMYFCASSVYGKGGQPQHFGDGTRLSIL.

The CDR3 DNA follows: TGTGCCAGCAGCTTGTCCCAGGGGGCCTACTATGGCTACACCTTC. As protein: CASSLSQGAYYGYTF. This chain links TRBV5-8 with TRBJ1-2; 8 bases map to TRBD1. J was trimmed by 3 bases and V by 1 base; bases with no gene match: 5. Germline CDR1 is SGHTS and CDR2 is YDEGEE. The CDR3 loop spans 15 amino acids.

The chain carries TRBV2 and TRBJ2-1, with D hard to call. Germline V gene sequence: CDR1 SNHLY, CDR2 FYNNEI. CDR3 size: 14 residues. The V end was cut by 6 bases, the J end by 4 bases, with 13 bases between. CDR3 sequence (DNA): TGTGCCAGCAGCCGGCCAGGCCTTTACAATGAGCAGTTCTTC. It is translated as CASSRPGLYNEQFF.

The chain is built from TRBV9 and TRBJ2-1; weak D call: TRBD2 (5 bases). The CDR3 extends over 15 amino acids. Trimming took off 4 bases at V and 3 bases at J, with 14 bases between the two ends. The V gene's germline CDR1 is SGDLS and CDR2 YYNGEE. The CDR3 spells CASSPHSVSYNEQFF. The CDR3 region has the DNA TGTGCCAGCAGCCCACATAGCGTGAGCTACAATGAGCAGTTCTTC.

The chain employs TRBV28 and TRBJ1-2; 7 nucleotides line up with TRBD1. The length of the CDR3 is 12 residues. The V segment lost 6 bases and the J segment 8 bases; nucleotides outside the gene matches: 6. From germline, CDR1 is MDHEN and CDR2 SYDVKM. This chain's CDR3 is CASRQGSRGYTF. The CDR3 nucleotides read TGTGCCAGCAGACAGGGGTCGAGGGGCTACACCTTC.

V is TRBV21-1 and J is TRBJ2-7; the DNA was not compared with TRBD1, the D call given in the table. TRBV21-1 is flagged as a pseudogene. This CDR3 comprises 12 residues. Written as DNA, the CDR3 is TGTGCCATGCCCAGGATGGTATCCGAGCAGTACGTC. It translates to CAMPRMVSEQYV.

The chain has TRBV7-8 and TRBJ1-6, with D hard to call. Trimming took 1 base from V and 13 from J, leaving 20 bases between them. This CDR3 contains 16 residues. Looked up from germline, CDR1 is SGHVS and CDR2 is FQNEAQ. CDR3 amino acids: CASSLGSVRRSSPLHF. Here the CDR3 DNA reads TGTGCCAGCAGCTTAGGTTCCGTGAGACGGAGTTCTCCCCTCCACTTT. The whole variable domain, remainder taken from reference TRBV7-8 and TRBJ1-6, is GAGVSQSPRYKVAKRGQDVALRCDPISGHVSLFWYQQALGQGPEFLTYFQNEAQLDKSGLPSDRFFAERPEGSVSTLKIQRTQQEDSAVYLCASSLGSVRRSSPLHFGNGTRLTVT.

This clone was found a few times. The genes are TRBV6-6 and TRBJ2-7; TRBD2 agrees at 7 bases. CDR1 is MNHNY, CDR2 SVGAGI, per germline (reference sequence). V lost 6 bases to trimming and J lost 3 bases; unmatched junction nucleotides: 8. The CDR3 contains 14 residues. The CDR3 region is CASRGLAVFYEQYF. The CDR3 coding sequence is TGTGCCAGCAGGGGGCTAGCGGTCTTCTACGAGCAGTACTTC.

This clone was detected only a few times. The CDR3 nucleotides read TGTGCCAGCAGCTTGCAGGCCGACACTGAAGCTTTCTTT. Translated, it gives CASSLQADTEAFF. This chain joins TRBV5-4 and TRBJ1-1; D remains unclear. The CDR3 is 13 amino acids. V lost 1 base and J 3 bases, leaving 7 bases between the germline ends. Per the germline V gene, CDR1 is SGHNT and CDR2 is YYREEE (reference sequence).

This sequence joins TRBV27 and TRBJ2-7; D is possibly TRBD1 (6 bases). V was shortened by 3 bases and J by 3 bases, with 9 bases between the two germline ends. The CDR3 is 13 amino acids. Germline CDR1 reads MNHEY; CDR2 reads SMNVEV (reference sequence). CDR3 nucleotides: TGTGCCAGCAGTTTCGGCAGGGGCTACGAGCAGTACGTC. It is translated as CASSFGRGYEQYV.

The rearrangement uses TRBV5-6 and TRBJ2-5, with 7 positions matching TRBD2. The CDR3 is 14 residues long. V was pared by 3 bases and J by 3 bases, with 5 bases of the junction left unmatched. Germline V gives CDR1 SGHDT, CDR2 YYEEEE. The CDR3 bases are TGTGCCAGCAGCTGGGGGGGGACCAAAGAGACCCAGTACTTC. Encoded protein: CASSWGGTKETQYF.

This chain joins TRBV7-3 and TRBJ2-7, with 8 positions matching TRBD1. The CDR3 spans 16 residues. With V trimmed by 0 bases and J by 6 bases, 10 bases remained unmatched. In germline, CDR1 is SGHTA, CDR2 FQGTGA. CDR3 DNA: TGTGCCAGCAGCTTAACGCGAGGGCAGGGGGCGGTCGAGCAGTACTTC. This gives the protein CASSLTRGQGAVEQYF.

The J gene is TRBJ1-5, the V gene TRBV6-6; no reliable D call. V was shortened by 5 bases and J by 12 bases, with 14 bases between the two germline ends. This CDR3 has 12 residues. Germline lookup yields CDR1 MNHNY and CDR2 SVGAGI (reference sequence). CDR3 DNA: TGTGCCAGCAGTCAGAATACTGACTTCCAGCATTTT. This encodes CASSQNTDFQHF.